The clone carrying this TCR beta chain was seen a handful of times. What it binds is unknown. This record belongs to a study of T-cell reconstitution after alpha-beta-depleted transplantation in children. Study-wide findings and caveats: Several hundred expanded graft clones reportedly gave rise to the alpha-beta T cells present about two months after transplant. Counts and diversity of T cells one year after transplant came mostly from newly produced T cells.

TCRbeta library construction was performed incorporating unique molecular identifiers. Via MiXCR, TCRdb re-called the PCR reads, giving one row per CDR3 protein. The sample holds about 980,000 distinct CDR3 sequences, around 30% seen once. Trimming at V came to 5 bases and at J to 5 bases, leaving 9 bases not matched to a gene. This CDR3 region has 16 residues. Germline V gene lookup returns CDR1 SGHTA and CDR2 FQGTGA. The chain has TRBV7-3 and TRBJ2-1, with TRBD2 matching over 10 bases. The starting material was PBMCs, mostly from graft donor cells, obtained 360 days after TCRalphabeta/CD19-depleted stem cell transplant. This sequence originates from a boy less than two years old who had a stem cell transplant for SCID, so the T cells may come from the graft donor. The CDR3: CASSQRTSGLDNEQFF. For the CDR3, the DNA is TGTGCCAGCAGCCAAAGGACTAGCGGACTAGACAATGAGCAGTTCTTC.